This passage covers 5 T cell receptor beta chains from one sample sequenced in a study of blood T cell repertoires in COVID-19. The assay was immunoSEQ multiplex PCR, and TCRdb's table has in-frame clones only and misses some. The repertoire includes some 370,000 clones, 70% to 90% of them detected once, and under 11% sits in the top ten. Input material: peripheral blood. The receptors were gathered from a woman aged 25 to 39 with COVID-19, enrolled during active disease.

The gene calls are TRBV5-5 and TRBJ1-2; D call uncertain. The CDR3 consists of 12 residues. V lost 0 bases and J lost 8, with 8 bases in between. Germline V CDR1 and CDR2: SGHKS, YYEKEE (reference sequence). CDR3 residues: CASSLEGSGYTF. CDR3 nucleotides: TGTGCCAGCAGCTTGGAAGGGAGCGGCTACACCTTC.

V usage is TRBV4-1 and J usage is TRBJ1-3; possible D gene TRBD1, 5 bases. The CDR3 runs 14 residues. Trimming pared 0 bases from V and 8 bases from J, leaving 11 bases between. Germline assignment: CDR1 MGHRA and CDR2 YSYEKL. The chain's CDR3 is CASSQDPGTDTIYF. DNA for the CDR3: TGCGCCAGCAGCCAAGATCCGGGGACTGACACCATATATTTT.

The chain combines TRBV24-1 with TRBJ2-5; 10 bases match TRBD1. Germline trimming cut 5 bases from V and 2 bases from J; bases unmatched to any gene: 7. Germline V lookup: CDR1 KGHDR, CDR2 SFDVKD. This CDR3 comprises 16 residues. The CDR3 DNA is TGTGCCACCAGTGCTGCTCCGGGACAGGGGCAAGAGACCCAGTACTTC. Protein: CATSAAPGQGQETQYF.

The V gene is TRBV4-3, the J gene TRBJ2-3; 15 nucleotides match TRBD2. Germline assignment: CDR1 LGHNA and CDR2 YSLEER. Germline trimming cut 1 base from V and 3 bases from J; bases unmatched to any gene: 5. This CDR3 is built from 18 residues. The DNA of the CDR3 is TGCGCCAGCAGCCAAGTAATTGGGACTAGCGGGAGGACAGATACGCAGTATTTT. Protein sequence: CASSQVIGTSGRTDTQYF.

This clone was counted once. This chain uses TRBV5-1 with TRBJ2-2; 11 bases fit TRBD1. With V trimmed by 4 bases and J by 2 bases, 7 bases remained unmatched. In germline, CDR1 is SGHRS, CDR2 YFSETQ. This CDR3 has 17 amino acids. The CDR3 loop reads CASSRGQGALNTGELFF. The CDR3 bases are TGCGCCAGCAGCAGAGGACAGGGGGCTTTAAACACCGGGGAGCTGTTTTTT.